This TCR beta chain was found in a study of blood T cells in healthy people across ages. Points from the study as a whole: A strong correlation was seen between TCR beta diversity and naive T cell percentage.

Each individual donor underwent a draw of 8 to 10 milliliters of peripheral blood. Comment on this clonotype: Its antigen is as yet unknown.

This CDR3 is built from 16 residues. CDR1 and CDR2 from the germline V gene are SQVTM and ANQGSEA. V gave up 3 bases and J gave up 0 bases; unmatched junction bases: 5. Through a sample-barcoded 5' primer and a J-beta primer mix, a second PCR was run for roughly 7 to 12 cycles. In TCRdb, the 5' RACE reads were re-called with MiXCR into one record per CDR3 protein. The sample carries hundreds of thousands of distinct CDR3 sequences, approximately 21% recorded once. The clonotype originates from a man in his 70s in good health. Sequences were obtained from blood. The V and J genes are TRBV29-1 and TRBJ2-1; 10 bases map to TRBD1. CDR3 protein: CSVDLGQGDSYNEQFF. CDR3 in DNA: TGCAGCGTTGACCTAGGACAGGGGGACTCCTACAATGAGCAGTTCTTC.